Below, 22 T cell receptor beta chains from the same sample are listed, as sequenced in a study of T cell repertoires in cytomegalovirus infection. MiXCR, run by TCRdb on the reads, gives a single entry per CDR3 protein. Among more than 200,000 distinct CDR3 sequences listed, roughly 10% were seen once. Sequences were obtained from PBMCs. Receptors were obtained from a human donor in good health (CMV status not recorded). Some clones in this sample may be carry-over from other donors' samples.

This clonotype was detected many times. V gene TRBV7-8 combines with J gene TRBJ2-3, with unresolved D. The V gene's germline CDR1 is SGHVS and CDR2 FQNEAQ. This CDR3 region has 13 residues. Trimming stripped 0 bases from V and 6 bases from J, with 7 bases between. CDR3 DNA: TGTGCCAGCAGCTTAGCGTGGAGTGATACGCAGTATTTT. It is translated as CASSLAWSDTQYF.

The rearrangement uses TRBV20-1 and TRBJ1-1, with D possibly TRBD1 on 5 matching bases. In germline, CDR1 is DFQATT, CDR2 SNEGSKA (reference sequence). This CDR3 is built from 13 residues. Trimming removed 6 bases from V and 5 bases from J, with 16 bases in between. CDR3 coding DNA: TGCAGTGCCGAGAGACCCCGGGGGACTGAAGCTTTCTTT. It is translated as CSAERPRGTEAFF.

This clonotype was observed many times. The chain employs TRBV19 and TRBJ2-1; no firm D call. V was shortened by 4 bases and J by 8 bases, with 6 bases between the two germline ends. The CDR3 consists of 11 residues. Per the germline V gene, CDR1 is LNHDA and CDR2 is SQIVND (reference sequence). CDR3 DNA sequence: TGTGCCAGTAGTAAGGAGTATGAGCAGTTCTTC. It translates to CASSKEYEQFF. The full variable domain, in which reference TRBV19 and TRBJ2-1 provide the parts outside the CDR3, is DGGITQSPKYLFRKEGQNVTLSCEQNLNHDAMYWYRQDPGQGLRLIYYSQIVNDFQKGDIAEGYSVSREKKESFPLTVTSAQKNPTAFYLCASSKEYEQFFGPGTRLTVL.

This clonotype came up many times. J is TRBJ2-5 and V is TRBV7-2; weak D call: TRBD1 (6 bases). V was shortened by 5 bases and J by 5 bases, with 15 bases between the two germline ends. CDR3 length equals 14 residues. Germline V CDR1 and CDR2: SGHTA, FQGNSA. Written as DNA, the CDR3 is TGTGCCAGCAGCCGGGACACCAAGGGGGAGACCCAGTACTTC. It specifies CASSRDTKGETQYF.

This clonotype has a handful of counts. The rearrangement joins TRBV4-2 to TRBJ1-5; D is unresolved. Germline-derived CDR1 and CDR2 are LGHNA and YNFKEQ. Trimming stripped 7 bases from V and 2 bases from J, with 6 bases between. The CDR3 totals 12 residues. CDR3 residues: CASKWGNQPQHF. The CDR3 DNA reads TGTGCCAGCAAATGGGGCAATCAGCCCCAGCATTTT.

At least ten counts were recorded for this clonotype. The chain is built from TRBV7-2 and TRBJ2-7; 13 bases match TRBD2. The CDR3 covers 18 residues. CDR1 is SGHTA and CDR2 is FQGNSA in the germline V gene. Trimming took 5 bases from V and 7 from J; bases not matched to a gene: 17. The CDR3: CASSTTGTSGAMGREQYF. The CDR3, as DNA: TGTGCCAGCAGCACGACCGGGACTAGCGGGGCGATGGGTAGGGAGCAGTACTTC.

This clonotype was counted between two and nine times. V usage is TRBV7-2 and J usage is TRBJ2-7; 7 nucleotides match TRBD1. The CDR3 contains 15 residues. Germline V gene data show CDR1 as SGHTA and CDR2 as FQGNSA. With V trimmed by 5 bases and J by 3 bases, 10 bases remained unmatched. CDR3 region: CASSPTPQGDYEQYF. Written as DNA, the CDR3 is TGTGCCAGCAGCCCGACGCCCCAGGGGGACTACGAGCAGTACTTC.

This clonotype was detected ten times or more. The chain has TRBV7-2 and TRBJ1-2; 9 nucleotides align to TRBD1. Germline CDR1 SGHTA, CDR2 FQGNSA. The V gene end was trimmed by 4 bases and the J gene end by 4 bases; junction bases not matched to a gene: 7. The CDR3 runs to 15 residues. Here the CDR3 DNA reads TGTGCCAGCAGCTCAGCCGGGACAGGGCTCTATGGCTACACCTTC. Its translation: CASSSAGTGLYGYTF.

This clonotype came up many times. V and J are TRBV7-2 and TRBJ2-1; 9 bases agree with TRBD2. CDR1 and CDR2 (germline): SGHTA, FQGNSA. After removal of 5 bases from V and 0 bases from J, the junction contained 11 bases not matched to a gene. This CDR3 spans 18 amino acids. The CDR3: CASSLELAGASSYNEQFF. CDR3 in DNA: TGTGCCAGCAGCCTAGAGTTAGCGGGGGCCAGCTCCTACAATGAGCAGTTCTTC.

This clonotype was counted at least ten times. For the CDR3, the DNA is TGTGCCAGCAGCTTAAATCCGGCAGTCCAGTATATCACGCAGTATTTT. Amino acid sequence: CASSLNPAVQYITQYF. This sequence joins TRBV7-8 and TRBJ2-3; D unclear. The V and J ends lost 2 bases and 9 bases respectively, with 21 bases between them. The CDR3 runs 16 residues. The germline gives CDR1 SGHVS, CDR2 FQNEAQ.

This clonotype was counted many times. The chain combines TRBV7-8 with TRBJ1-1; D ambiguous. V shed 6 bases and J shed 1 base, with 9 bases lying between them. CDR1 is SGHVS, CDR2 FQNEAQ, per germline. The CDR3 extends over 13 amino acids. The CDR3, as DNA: TGTGCCAGCAGTCCCAAGGGGAACACTGAAGCTTTCTTT. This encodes CASSPKGNTEAFF. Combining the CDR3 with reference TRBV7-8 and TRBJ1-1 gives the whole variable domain GAGVSQSPRYKVAKRGQDVALRCDPISGHVSLFWYQQALGQGPEFLTYFQNEAQLDKSGLPSDRFFAERPEGSVSTLKIQRTQQEDSAVYLCASSPKGNTEAFFGQGTRLTVV.

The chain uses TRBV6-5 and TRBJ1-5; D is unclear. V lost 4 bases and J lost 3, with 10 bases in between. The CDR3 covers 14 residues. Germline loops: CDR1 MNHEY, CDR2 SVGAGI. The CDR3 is CASSLRRDNQPQHF. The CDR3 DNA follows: TGTGCCAGCAGTTTGAGGCGGGACAATCAGCCCCAGCATTTT.

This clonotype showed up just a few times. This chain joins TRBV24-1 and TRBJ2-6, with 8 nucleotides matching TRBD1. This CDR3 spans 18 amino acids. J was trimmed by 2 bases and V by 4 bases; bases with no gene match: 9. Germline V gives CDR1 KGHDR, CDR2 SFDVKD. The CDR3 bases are TGTGCCACCAGTGACGGGACAGGAGCTGGGACTGGGGCCAACGTCCTGACTTTC. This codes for CATSDGTGAGTGANVLTF.

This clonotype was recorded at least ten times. CDR3 residues: CASSSPRQGSYTEAFF. CDR3 sequence (DNA): TGTGCCAGCAGCTCACCTCGACAGGGATCGTACACTGAAGCTTTCTTT. The V and J genes are TRBV7-6 and TRBJ1-1, with 7 bases aligning to TRBD1. Per the germline V gene, CDR1 is SGHVS and CDR2 is FNYEAQ. The CDR3 totals 16 residues. V gave up 4 bases and J gave up 3 bases; unmatched junction bases: 11.

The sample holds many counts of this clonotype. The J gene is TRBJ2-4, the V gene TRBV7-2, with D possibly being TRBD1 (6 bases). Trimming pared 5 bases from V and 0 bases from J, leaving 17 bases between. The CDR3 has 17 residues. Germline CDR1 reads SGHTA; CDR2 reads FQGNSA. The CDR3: CASSRPRDTLAKNIQYF. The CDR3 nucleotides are TGTGCCAGCAGCCGACCCCGGGACACCCTAGCCAAAAACATTCAGTACTTC.

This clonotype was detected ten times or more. The CDR3: CASSLDTHRGREDTQYF. CDR3 DNA sequence: TGTGCCAGCAGCTTAGACACTCACAGGGGGCGCGAGGATACGCAGTATTTT. The genes are TRBV7-4 and TRBJ2-3, with 9 positions matching TRBD1. The CDR3 sequence is 17 residues long. Germline values: CDR1 SGHVT, CDR2 SQSDAQ. V lost 1 base, J lost 6 bases, and 11 bases stayed unmatched.

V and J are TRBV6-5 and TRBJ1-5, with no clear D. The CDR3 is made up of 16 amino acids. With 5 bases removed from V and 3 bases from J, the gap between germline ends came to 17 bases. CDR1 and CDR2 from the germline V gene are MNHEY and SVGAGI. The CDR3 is CASSPRGRVNNQPQHF. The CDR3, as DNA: TGTGCCAGCAGTCCACGGGGAAGGGTGAACAATCAGCCCCAGCATTTT.

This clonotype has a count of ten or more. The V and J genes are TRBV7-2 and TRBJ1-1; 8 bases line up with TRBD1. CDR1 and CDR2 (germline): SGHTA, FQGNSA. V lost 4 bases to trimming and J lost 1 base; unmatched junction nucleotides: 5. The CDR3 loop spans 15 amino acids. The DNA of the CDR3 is TGTGCCAGCAGCTCAGCGGGACAGGCGAACACTGAAGCTTTCTTT. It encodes CASSSAGQANTEAFF.

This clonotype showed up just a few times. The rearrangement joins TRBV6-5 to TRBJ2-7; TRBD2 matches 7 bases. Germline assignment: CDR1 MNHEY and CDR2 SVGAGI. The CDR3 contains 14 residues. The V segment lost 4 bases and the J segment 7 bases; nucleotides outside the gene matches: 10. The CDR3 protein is CASSSGGNLREQYF. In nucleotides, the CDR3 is TGTGCCAGCAGTTCCGGGGGGAACCTTAGGGAGCAGTACTTC.

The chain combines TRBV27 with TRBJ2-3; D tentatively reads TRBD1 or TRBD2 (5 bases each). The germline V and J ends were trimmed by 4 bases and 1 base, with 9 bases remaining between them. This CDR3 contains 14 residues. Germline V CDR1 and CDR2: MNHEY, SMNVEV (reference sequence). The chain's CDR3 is CASSWGPRTDTQYF. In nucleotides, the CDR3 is TGTGCCAGCAGTTGGGGACCACGCACAGATACGCAGTATTTT.

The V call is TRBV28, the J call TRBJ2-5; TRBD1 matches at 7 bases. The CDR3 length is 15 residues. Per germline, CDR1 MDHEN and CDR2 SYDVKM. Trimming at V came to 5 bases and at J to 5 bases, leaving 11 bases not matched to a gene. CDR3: CASSAPAKGAETQYF. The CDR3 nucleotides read TGTGCCAGCAGTGCCCCCGCCAAGGGGGCGGAGACCCAGTACTTC.

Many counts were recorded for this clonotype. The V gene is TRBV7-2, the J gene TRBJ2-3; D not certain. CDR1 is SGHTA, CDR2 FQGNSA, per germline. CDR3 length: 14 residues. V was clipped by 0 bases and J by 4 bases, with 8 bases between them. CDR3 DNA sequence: TGTGCCAGCAGCTTAGCCCCCGCCGCAGATACGCAGTATTTT. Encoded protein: CASSLAPAADTQYF. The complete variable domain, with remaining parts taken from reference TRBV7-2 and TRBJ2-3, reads GAGVSQSPSNKVTEKGKDVELRCDPISGHTALYWYRQSLGQGLEFLIYFQGNSAPDKSGLPSDRFSAERTGGSVSTLTIQRTQQEDSAVYLCASSLAPAADTQYFGPGTRLTVL.